This paragraph reports one TCR beta chain. What it binds is not known. Germline V gene data show CDR1 as MGHRA and CDR2 as YSYEKL. This CDR3 comprises 13 residues. Trimming removed 1 base from V and 8 bases from J; junction bases left unmatched: 3. This sample stems from a study of cytomegalovirus exposure and HLA in healthy donors. Study-wide results and caveats: Several of the most significant clusters appeared linked to common viral pathogens, based on a later analysis.

In the PCR, 60 Vbeta and 13 Jbeta primers were used. The method was immunoSEQ multiplex PCR; TCRdb's version includes in-frame clones alone and lacks a portion of them. The table lists roughly 160,000 clones, about 88% of them singletons. This clonotype was obtained from a man aged 30 to 39 in good health and CMV-seropositive. Sequencing used PBMCs. The rearrangement links TRBV4-1 to TRBJ1-2; the match to TRBD1 covers 8 bases. The CDR3 DNA is TGCGCCAGCAGCCAAGTAGGGGACAGGGGCTACACCTTC. Translating it yields CASSQVGDRGYTF.